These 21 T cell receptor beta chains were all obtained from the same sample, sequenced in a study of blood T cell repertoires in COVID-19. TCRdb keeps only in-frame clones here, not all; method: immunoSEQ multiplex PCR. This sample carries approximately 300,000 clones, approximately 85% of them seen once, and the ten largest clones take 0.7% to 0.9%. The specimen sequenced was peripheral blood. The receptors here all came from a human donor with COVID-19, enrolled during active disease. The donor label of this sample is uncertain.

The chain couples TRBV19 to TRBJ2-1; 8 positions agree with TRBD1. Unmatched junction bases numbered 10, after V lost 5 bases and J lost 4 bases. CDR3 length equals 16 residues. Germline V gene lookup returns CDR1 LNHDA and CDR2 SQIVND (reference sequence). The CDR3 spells CASSVGQGANYNEQFF. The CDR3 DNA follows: TGTGCCAGTAGTGTTGGTCAGGGGGCTAATTACAATGAGCAGTTCTTC.

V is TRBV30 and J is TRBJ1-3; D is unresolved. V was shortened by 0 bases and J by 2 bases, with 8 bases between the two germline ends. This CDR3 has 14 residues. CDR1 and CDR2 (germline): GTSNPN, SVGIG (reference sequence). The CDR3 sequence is CAWSVRRTGNTIYF. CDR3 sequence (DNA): TGTGCCTGGAGTGTACGCAGGACTGGAAACACCATATATTTT.

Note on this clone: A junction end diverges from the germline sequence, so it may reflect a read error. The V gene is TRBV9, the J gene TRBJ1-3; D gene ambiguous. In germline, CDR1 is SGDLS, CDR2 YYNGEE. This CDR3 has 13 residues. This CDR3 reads CASSPPNGDTIYF. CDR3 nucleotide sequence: TGTGCCAGCAGCCCCCCCAATGGAGACACCATATATTTT.

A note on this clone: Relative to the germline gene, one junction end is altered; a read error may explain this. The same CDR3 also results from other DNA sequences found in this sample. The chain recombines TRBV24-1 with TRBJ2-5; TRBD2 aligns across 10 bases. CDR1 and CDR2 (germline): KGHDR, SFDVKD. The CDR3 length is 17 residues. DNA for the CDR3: TGCGCCACCAGTGACCTCCCGGGACTAGCGTATCAAGAGACCCAGTACTTC. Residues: CATSDLPGLAYQETQYF.

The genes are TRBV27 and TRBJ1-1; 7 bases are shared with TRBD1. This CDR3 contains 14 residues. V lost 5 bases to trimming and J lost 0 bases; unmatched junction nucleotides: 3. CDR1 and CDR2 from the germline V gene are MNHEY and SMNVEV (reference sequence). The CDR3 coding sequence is TGTGCCAGCAGTCCAGGGGGTATGAACACTGAAGCTTTCTTT. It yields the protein CASSPGGMNTEAFF.

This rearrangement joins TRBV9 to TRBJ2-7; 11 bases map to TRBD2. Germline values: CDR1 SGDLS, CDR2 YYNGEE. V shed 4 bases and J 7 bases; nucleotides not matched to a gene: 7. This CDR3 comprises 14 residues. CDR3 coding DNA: TGTGCCAGCAGCCTGGGACTAGCGGACGGGGAGCAGTACTTC. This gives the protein CASSLGLADGEQYF.

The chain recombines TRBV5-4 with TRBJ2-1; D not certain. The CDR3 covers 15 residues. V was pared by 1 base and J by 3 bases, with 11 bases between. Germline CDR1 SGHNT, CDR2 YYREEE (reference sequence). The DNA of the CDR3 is TGTGCCAGCAGCTTGTCGACTGGTGGCTACAATGAGCAGTTCTTC. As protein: CASSLSTGGYNEQFF.

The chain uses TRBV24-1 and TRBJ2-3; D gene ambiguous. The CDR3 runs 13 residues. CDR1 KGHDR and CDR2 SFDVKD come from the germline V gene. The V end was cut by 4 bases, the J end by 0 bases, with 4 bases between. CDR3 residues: CATSDGSTDTQYF. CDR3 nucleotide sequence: TGTGCCACCAGTGACGGTAGCACAGATACGCAGTATTTT.

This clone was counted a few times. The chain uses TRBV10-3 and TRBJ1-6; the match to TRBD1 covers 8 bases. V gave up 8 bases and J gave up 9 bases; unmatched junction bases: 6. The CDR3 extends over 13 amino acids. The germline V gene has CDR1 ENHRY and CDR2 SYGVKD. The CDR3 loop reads CAISGGAGSPLHF. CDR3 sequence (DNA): TGTGCCATCTCAGGGGGCGCGGGTTCACCCCTCCACTTT.

The DNA for the CDR3 is TGCGCCAGCAGCCAAGGTTACCGAGACGCGGCGTATTCACCCCTCCACTTT. Translation: CASSQGYRDAAYSPLHF. The chain carries TRBV4-1 and TRBJ1-6, with D unresolved. Looked up from germline, CDR1 is MGHRA and CDR2 is YSYEKL. CDR3 length: 17 residues. Trimming cost V 1 base and J 8 bases, with 18 bases left between them.

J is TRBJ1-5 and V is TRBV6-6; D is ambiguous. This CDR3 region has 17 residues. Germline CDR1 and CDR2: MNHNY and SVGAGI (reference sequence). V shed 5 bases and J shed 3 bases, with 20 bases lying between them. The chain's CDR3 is CASSPRRDSEANQPQHF. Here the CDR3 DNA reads TGTGCCAGCAGTCCCAGGCGGGATAGCGAGGCCAATCAGCCCCAGCATTTT.

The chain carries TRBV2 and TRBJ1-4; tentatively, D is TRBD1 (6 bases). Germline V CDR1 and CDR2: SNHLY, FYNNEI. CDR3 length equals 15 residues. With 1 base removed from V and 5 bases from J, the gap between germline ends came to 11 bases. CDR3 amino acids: CASSEEGQGNEKLFF. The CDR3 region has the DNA TGTGCCAGCAGTGAAGAGGGGCAGGGGAATGAAAAACTGTTTTTT.

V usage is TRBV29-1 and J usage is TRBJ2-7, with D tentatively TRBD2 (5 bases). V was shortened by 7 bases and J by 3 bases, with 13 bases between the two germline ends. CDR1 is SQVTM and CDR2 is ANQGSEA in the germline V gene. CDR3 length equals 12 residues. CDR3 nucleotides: TGCAGCGCCCAAGGAGGCGGCTACGAGCAGTACTTC. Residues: CSAQGGGYEQYF.

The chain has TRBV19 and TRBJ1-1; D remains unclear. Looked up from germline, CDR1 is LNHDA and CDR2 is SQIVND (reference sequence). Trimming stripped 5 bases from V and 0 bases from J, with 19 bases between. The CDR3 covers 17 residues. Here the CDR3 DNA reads TGTGCCAGTAGTTCCCCACTCGGAGGTGGGCTGAACACTGAAGCTTTCTTT. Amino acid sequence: CASSSPLGGGLNTEAFF. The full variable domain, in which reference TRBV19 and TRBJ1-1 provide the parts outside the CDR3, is DGGITQSPKYLFRKEGQNVTLSCEQNLNHDAMYWYRQDPGQGLRLIYYSQIVNDFQKGDIAEGYSVSREKKESFPLTVTSAQKNPTAFYLCASSSPLGGGLNTEAFFGQGTRLTVV.

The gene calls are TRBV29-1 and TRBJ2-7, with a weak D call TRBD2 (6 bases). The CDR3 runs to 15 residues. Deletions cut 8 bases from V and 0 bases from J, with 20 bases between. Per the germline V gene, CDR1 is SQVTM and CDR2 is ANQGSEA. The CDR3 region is CSINEPGLRSYEQYF. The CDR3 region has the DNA TGCAGCATAAACGAGCCGGGACTCCGCTCCTACGAGCAGTACTTC.

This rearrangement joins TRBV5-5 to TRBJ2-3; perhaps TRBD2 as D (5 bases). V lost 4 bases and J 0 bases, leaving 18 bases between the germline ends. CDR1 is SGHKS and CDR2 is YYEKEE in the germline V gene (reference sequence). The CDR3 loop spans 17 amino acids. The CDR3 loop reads CASSLLTTLTSTDTQYF. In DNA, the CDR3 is TGTGCCAGCAGCCTCTTGACTACCCTGACTAGCACAGATACGCAGTATTTT.

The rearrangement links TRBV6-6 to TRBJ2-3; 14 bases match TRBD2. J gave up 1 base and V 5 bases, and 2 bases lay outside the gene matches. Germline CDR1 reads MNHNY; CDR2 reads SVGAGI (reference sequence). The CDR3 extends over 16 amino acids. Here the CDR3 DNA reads TGTGCCAGCAGTCCGGGACTAGCGGGGGGCACAGATACGCAGTATTTT. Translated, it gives CASSPGLAGGTDTQYF.

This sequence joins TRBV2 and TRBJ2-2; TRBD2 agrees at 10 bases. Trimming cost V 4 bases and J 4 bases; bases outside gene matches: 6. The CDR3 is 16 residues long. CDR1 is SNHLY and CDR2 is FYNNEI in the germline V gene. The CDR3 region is CASSGASGSVTGELFF. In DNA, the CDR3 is TGTGCCAGCAGTGGGGCTAGCGGGAGTGTCACCGGGGAGCTGTTTTTT.

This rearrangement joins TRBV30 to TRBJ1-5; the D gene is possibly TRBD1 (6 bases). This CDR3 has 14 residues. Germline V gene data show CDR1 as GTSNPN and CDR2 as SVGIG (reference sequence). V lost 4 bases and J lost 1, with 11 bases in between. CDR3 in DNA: TGTGCCTGGACCCCAAGGGGGAGCAATCAGCCCCAGCATTTT. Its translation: CAWTPRGSNQPQHF.

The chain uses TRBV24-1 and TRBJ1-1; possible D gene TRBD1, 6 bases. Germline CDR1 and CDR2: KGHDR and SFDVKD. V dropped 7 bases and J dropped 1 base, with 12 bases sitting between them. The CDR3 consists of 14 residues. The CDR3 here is CATRPTTGNTEAFF. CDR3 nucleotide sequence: TGTGCCACCAGACCCACGACAGGGAACACTGAAGCTTTCTTT.

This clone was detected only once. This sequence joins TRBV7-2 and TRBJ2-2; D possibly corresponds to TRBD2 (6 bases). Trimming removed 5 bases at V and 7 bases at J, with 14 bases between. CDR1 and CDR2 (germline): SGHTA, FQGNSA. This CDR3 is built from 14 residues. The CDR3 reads CASSGVWGDGELFF. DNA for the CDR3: TGTGCCAGCAGCGGCGTATGGGGGGACGGGGAGCTGTTTTTT. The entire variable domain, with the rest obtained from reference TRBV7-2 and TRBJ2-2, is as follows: GAGVSQSPSNKVTEKGKDVELRCDPISGHTALYWYRQSLGQGLEFLIYFQGNSAPDKSGLPSDRFSAERTGGSVSTLTIQRTQQEDSAVYLCASSGVWGDGELFFGEGSRLTVL.